One sample yielded the 30 T cell receptor beta chains listed below, sequenced in a study of a mutant IDH1 vaccine in newly diagnosed glioma. Only in-frame clones appear in the TCRdb table, and some are missing; sequencing was by immunoSEQ multiplex PCR. The top ten clones hold about 2.3% of a sample with approximately 32,000 clones, approximately 90% of them seen once. These TCRs' antigens remain unknown. Time point given: week 47, end of study. Vaccinated patients received 300 ug of mutant IDH1 20-mer peptide per dose, with topical imiquimod. Source: PBMCs, taken from a glioma patient whose treatment included an IDH1 peptide vaccine. Receptor source: a man aged 35-49 years with glioma.

J is TRBJ2-5 and V is TRBV5-1, with 13 bases that match TRBD2. V was pared by 4 bases and J by 6 bases, with 6 bases of the junction left unmatched. The CDR3 has 15 amino acids. Looked up from germline, CDR1 is SGHRS and CDR2 is YFSETQ. The chain's CDR3 is CASSTGLAGSKTQYF. The DNA of the CDR3 is TGCGCCAGCAGCACGGGACTAGCGGGGTCGAAGACCCAGTACTTC.

The chain links TRBV27 to TRBJ2-1, with 8 bases matching TRBD1. This CDR3 spans 14 amino acids. V shed 5 bases, J shed 4 bases, and the junction held 4 bases outside the gene matches. Germline values: CDR1 MNHEY, CDR2 SMNVEV (reference sequence). The CDR3 region is CASSNGQGYNEQFF. The CDR3 DNA is TGTGCCAGCAGTAACGGACAGGGTTACAATGAGCAGTTCTTC.

The genes are TRBV7-6 and TRBJ1-3, with D unresolved. The CDR3 totals 13 residues. CDR1 and CDR2 (germline): SGHVS, FNYEAQ. The ends were cut back, 6 bases at V and 3 bases at J, with 9 bases in the middle. CDR3 nucleotides: TGTGCCAGCAGACCCGACATTGGAAACACCATATATTTT. Amino acid sequence: CASRPDIGNTIYF.

This chain joins TRBV2 and TRBJ2-2; tentative D call: TRBD1 (6 bases). Germline V lookup: CDR1 SNHLY, CDR2 FYNNEI. The CDR3 length is 14 residues. V was trimmed by 4 bases and J by 6 bases, leaving 12 bases between them. The CDR3 protein is CASSGRRQAGELFF. CDR3 sequence (DNA): TGTGCCAGCAGTGGCAGAAGACAGGCCGGGGAGCTGTTTTTT.

The chain carries TRBV5-1 and TRBJ1-2; possible D gene TRBD1, 6 bases. The CDR3 extends over 13 amino acids. V was shortened by 3 bases and J by 5 bases, with 11 bases between the two germline ends. The germline V gene encodes CDR1 SGHRS and CDR2 YFSETQ. This CDR3 is CASSSGADYGYTF. The CDR3 DNA follows: TGCGCCAGCAGCTCGGGGGCAGATTATGGCTACACCTTC.

The chain links TRBV2 to TRBJ1-6; D not certain. In germline, CDR1 is SNHLY, CDR2 FYNNEI. This CDR3 is built from 14 residues. V shed 3 bases and J shed 7 bases, with 10 bases lying between them. The CDR3 region is CASSDRGSNSPLHF. The CDR3 nucleotides read TGTGCCAGCAGTGATCGAGGGTCAAATTCACCCCTCCACTTT.

This rearrangement joins TRBV28 to TRBJ2-3; possible D gene TRBD1, 6 bases. Trimming took 6 bases from V and 8 from J, leaving 21 bases between them. Germline loops: CDR1 MDHEN, CDR2 SYDVKM. CDR3 length: 15 amino acids. CDR3 region: CASSPLGEARGTQYF. The CDR3 coding sequence is TGTGCCAGCAGCCCCCTCGGAGAAGCCAGGGGTACGCAGTATTTT.

The chain carries TRBV7-3 and TRBJ2-1; 11 bases align to TRBD2. The V gene end was trimmed by 5 bases and the J gene end by 4 bases; junction bases not matched to a gene: 4. The CDR3 contains 15 residues. Per germline, CDR1 SGHTA and CDR2 FQGTGA. This CDR3 reads CASSPGTSGYNEQFF. CDR3 nucleotides: TGTGCCAGCAGCCCCGGGACTAGCGGTTACAATGAGCAGTTCTTC. Combining the CDR3 with reference TRBV7-3 and TRBJ2-1 gives the whole variable domain GAGVSQTPSNKVTEKGKYVELRCDPISGHTALYWYRQSLGQGPEFLIYFQGTGAADDSGLPNDRFFAVRPEGSVSTLKIQRTERGDSAVYLCASSPGTSGYNEQFFGPGTRLTVL.

This chain joins TRBV29-1 and TRBJ2-5, with unresolved D. The CDR3 runs 12 residues. The V end lost 5 bases, the J end lost 3 bases, and 10 bases lay between the germline ends. Per the germline V gene, CDR1 is SQVTM and CDR2 is ANQGSEA. In nucleotides, the CDR3 is TGCAGCGTTTGGTGGAAGGAAGAGACCCAGTACTTC. Translated: CSVWWKEETQYF. The full variable domain, rest sourced from reference TRBV29-1 and TRBJ2-5, is SAVISQKPSRDICQRGTSLTIQCQVDSQVTMMFWYRQQPGQSLTLIATANQGSEATYESGFVIDKFPISRPNLTFSTLTVSNMSPEDSSIYLCSVWWKEETQYFGPGTRLLVL.

The table lists this clone with a few counts. This chain uses TRBV7-2 with TRBJ2-7, with D unclear. Between the trimmed V and J ends, which lost 4 bases and 7 bases, there was a span of 11 bases. The germline V gene has CDR1 SGHTA and CDR2 FQGNSA. CDR3 length: 12 residues. The CDR3 region is CASSSSRTEQYF. CDR3 in DNA: TGTGCCAGCAGCTCGAGTCGCACGGAGCAGTACTTC.

This chain joins TRBV4-3 and TRBJ2-1, with 8 bases that match TRBD2. Germline assignment: CDR1 LGHNA and CDR2 YSLEER. The CDR3 has 16 residues. Trimming at V came to 0 bases and at J to 7 bases, leaving 8 bases not matched to a gene. The DNA of the CDR3 is TGCGCCAGCAGCCAAGATACAGCGGGAGCGGGAAATGAGCAGTTCTTC. This encodes CASSQDTAGAGNEQFF.

This clone was seen more than once but under ten times. The chain employs TRBV4-1 and TRBJ1-4; 8 nucleotides agree with TRBD1. In germline, CDR1 is MGHRA, CDR2 YSYEKL. Germline trimming cut 1 base from V and 7 bases from J; bases unmatched to any gene: 2. The CDR3 is 14 residues long. The CDR3 here is CASSQVTGVEKLFF. The CDR3 DNA follows: TGCGCCAGCAGCCAAGTGACAGGGGTTGAAAAACTGTTTTTT.

The chain links TRBV29-1 to TRBJ1-1; D perhaps matches TRBD1 (5 bases). Trimming removed 3 bases at V and 9 bases at J, with 14 bases between. Germline V gene data show CDR1 as SQVTM and CDR2 as ANQGSEA. The CDR3 sequence is 12 residues long. The CDR3 sequence: CSVEGSGGKAFF. In nucleotides, the CDR3 is TGCAGCGTTGAGGGTTCTGGGGGAAAAGCTTTCTTT. The complete variable domain, with remaining parts taken from reference TRBV29-1 and TRBJ1-1, reads SAVISQKPSRDICQRGTSLTIQCQVDSQVTMMFWYRQQPGQSLTLIATANQGSEATYESGFVIDKFPISRPNLTFSTLTVSNMSPEDSSIYLCSVEGSGGKAFFGQGTRLTVV.

The CDR3 nucleotides read TGTGCCAGTTCCCTCCTGTGGAACGGAAACACCATATATTTT. Translating gives CASSLLWNGNTIYF. The V gene is TRBV28, the J gene TRBJ1-3; no clear D. The V end was cut by 9 bases, the J end by 4 bases, with 16 bases between. Looked up from germline, CDR1 is MDHEN and CDR2 is SYDVKM. The CDR3 is 14 amino acids.

This chain connects TRBV5-1 to TRBJ2-7; TRBD1 matches 10 bases. The V gene end was trimmed by 5 bases and the J gene end by 6 bases; junction bases not matched to a gene: 8. This CDR3 is built from 14 residues. The germline gives CDR1 SGHRS, CDR2 YFSETQ. The CDR3, as DNA: TGCGCCAGCAGGCGGGACAGGGGTGTCGGCGAGCAGTACTTC. Amino acid sequence: CASRRDRGVGEQYF.

The chain uses TRBV7-2 and TRBJ1-2; D unresolved. The CDR3 has 16 amino acids. Germline V gene data show CDR1 as SGHTA and CDR2 as FQGNSA. Deletions cut 1 base from V and 0 bases from J, with 12 bases between. The CDR3 sequence is CASSLDSVPTNYGYTF. The CDR3 coding sequence is TGTGCCAGCAGCTTAGATAGTGTACCTACTAACTATGGCTACACCTTC.

V and J are TRBV28 and TRBJ2-7; TRBD1 aligns across 9 bases. Germline trimming cut 4 bases from V and 5 bases from J; bases unmatched to any gene: 6. The CDR3 is 14 amino acids. Germline V gene lookup returns CDR1 MDHEN and CDR2 SYDVKM. CDR3 in amino acids: CASSSGQGLHEQYV. DNA of the CDR3: TGTGCCAGCAGTTCCGGACAGGGGCTCCACGAGCAGTACGTC.

V usage is TRBV6-6 and J usage is TRBJ1-5; 8 positions agree with TRBD1. V shed 6 bases, J shed 5 bases, and the junction held 3 bases outside the gene matches. The CDR3 consists of 13 residues. Germline CDR1 MNHNY, CDR2 SVGAGI (reference sequence). The CDR3 reads CASRPQGDQPQHF. CDR3 DNA: TGTGCCAGCAGGCCACAGGGGGATCAGCCCCAGCATTTT.

The gene calls are TRBV5-1 and TRBJ2-1; 12 bases align to TRBD2. V lost 0 bases, J lost 9 bases, and 7 bases stayed unmatched. CDR3 length equals 16 residues. Germline loops: CDR1 SGHRS, CDR2 YFSETQ. CDR3 amino acids: CASSLVLAGGPVEQFF. Written as DNA, the CDR3 is TGCGCCAGCAGCTTGGTCCTAGCGGGAGGGCCGGTTGAGCAGTTCTTC.

The J gene is TRBJ2-3, the V gene TRBV9; TRBD2 matches at 7 bases. Unmatched junction bases numbered 8, after V lost 0 bases and J lost 4 bases. Germline values: CDR1 SGDLS, CDR2 YYNGEE. This CDR3 has 16 residues. The CDR3 sequence is CASSVAGLVSPDTQYF. Here the CDR3 DNA reads TGTGCCAGCAGCGTAGCTGGACTAGTGAGCCCAGATACGCAGTATTTT.

CDR3 in DNA: TGCAGCGTTGAAGGGCCAGGTGGAGAAGAGACCCAGTACTTC. Translating gives CSVEGPGGEETQYF. The chain uses TRBV29-1 and TRBJ2-5; D not resolved. Trimming stripped 1 base from V and 3 bases from J, with 12 bases between. Per the germline V gene, CDR1 is SQVTM and CDR2 is ANQGSEA. CDR3 length: 14 amino acids.

The rearrangement links TRBV7-8 to TRBJ1-1; the D gene is possibly TRBD1 (5 bases). The CDR3 totals 11 residues. V dropped 5 bases and J dropped 8 bases, with 9 bases sitting between them. Germline V gene data show CDR1 as SGHVS and CDR2 as FQNEAQ. The CDR3 region is CASSPGLEAFF. CDR3 nucleotides: TGTGCCAGCAGCCCAGGGTTGGAAGCTTTCTTT.

The chain employs TRBV5-6 and TRBJ1-2; D call uncertain. V was clipped by 0 bases and J by 3 bases, with 9 bases between them. This CDR3 has 14 residues. Germline CDR1 and CDR2: SGHDT and YYEEEE. CDR3 in amino acids: CASSLDSGYYGYTF. The CDR3 bases are TGTGCCAGCAGCTTGGATTCTGGGTACTATGGCTACACCTTC.

The rearrangement joins TRBV20-1 to TRBJ2-1; 13 nucleotides match TRBD2. The V and J ends lost 5 bases and 15 bases, in that order; junction bases with no gene match: 4. The CDR3 totals 11 residues. CDR1 is DFQATT and CDR2 is SNEGSKA in the germline V gene (reference sequence). CDR3 in amino acids: CSAVRLAGGFF. CDR3 nucleotides: TGCAGTGCTGTCAGACTAGCGGGGGGGTTCTTC.

The CDR3 DNA reads as TGTGCCATCAGGACGGAGTTCTATGGCTACACCTTC. Its translation is CAIRTEFYGYTF. The chain carries TRBV15 and TRBJ1-2; no clear D. The germline V gene has CDR1 LNHNV and CDR2 YYDKDF (reference sequence). V lost 10 bases and J lost 4, with 13 bases in between. This CDR3 region has 12 residues.

The gene calls are TRBV5-6 and TRBJ2-5; 7 bases map to TRBD1. The germline V gene has CDR1 SGHDT and CDR2 YYEEEE. The junction had 11 bases not matched to a gene; V was cut back by 4 bases and J by 5 bases. The CDR3 consists of 15 residues. The CDR3 DNA follows: TGTGCCAGCAGCCCACGACAGGGCGGTGGGGAGACCCAGTACTTC. It specifies CASSPRQGGGETQYF.

This clone was observed a few times. The chain is built from TRBV28 and TRBJ1-3; unclear D gene. The CDR3 length is 17 residues. Per the germline V gene, CDR1 is MDHEN and CDR2 is SYDVKM. Trimming left V 6 bases short and J 4 bases short, with 22 bases between. The CDR3 nucleotides read TGTGCCAGCAGATTTACAACCCCCCGAGGGATGGGAAACACCATATATTTT. As protein: CASRFTTPRGMGNTIYF.

The chain combines TRBV6-4 with TRBJ2-1; 12 positions agree with TRBD2. V gave up 4 bases and J gave up 8 bases; unmatched junction bases: 3. In germline, CDR1 is MRHNA, CDR2 SNTAGT. The CDR3 is 14 amino acids. CDR3 sequence (DNA): TGTGCCAGCAGTGCCGGGACTAGCGGGCATGAGCAGTTCTTC. Amino acid sequence: CASSAGTSGHEQFF.

The chain employs TRBV5-4 and TRBJ1-2; 8 bases are a match to TRBD1. Trimming removed 4 bases from V and 5 bases from J; junction bases left unmatched: 10. In germline, CDR1 is SGHNT, CDR2 YYREEE (reference sequence). CDR3 length equals 15 residues. The CDR3 reads CASSQGGDRMYGYTF. CDR3 bases: TGTGCCAGCAGCCAGGGGGGGGACAGGATGTATGGCTACACCTTC.

The rearrangement uses TRBV5-1 and TRBJ2-3; TRBD2 aligns across 11 bases. This CDR3 comprises 16 residues. CDR1 and CDR2 (germline): SGHRS, YFSETQ. V shed 5 bases and J 3 bases; nucleotides not matched to a gene: 8. The CDR3 reads CASREGTSGKTDTQYF. DNA of the CDR3: TGCGCCAGCAGAGAAGGGACTAGCGGAAAAACAGATACGCAGTATTTT.